The sequence of this T cell receptor beta chain was determined in a study of cytomegalovirus exposure and HLA in healthy donors (dated by TCRdb to between 2016 and 2019). Study-level background: According to an earlier analysis of 587 of the donors, 150 million to 200 million T cells yielded some 110 million unique TCR beta sequences and around 280 Gb of sequence data. An early release that covered roughly 600 HLA-typed donors contained 300 to 350 gigabases of sequencing data and 80 million or so unique TCR sequences. The genetic ancestry cluster associated with self-reported Caucasian donors included about 81% of the 300 to 400 genotyped donors. The study was designed to test whether signatures of past pathogen exposure could be identified by cataloging public T cell receptors. The study profiled the T cell repertoires of about 720 subjects by immunosequencing and related them to cytomegalovirus serostatus. A separate validation cohort of more than 100 different subjects was used in addition to the approximately 700-subject first cohort. To predict cytomegalovirus infection status, the study brought together high-throughput TCR immunosequencing, statistical association of individual TCRs with disease status, and machine learning. A later analysis re-analyzed previously published TCR beta repertoires from roughly 630 donors and added high-resolution HLA genotyping to study TCR occurrence patterns. The later analysis used no new phenotypic data to find candidate immune exposures, relying instead on TCR beta sequences and their occurrence across donors. An earlier analysis of some 500 of the donors used high-throughput TCR beta sequencing to judge whether each TCR beta V gene segment behaved as functional or pseudogenic. Alongside the repertoire data, information on donor age, sex, ethnicity and CMV serostatus was compiled. Genome-wide SNP genotypes for about 55% of the roughly 670 donors were used in a later genetic analysis, which treated that subset as a discovery cohort. Every repertoire in the discovery cohort had been generated on one and the same sequencing platform. Class I and class II HLA loci were covered by the typing at four-digit resolution. Typing coverage varied by locus: about 629-640 donors for A, B, C, DRB1 and DQB1; under 550 for DQA1; over 600 for DPA1; under 490 for DPB1. Four or five DR-DQ haplotypes were handled as single units for association and clustering because linkage in the cohort was strong. Among about 400 genotyped donors of the cohort, an average of roughly 230,000 unique TCR beta nucleotide sequences was sequenced per donor, of which roughly 17% were non-productive. Results and caveats for the whole study, not just this receptor: Correlated functional status among segregating V segments might be attributable to linkage disequilibrium, but an unknown experimental factor could not be ruled out. Most CMV-associated TCR beta chains appeared to be HLA-restricted in a later analysis, and the HLA associations seemed to be driven largely by CMV exposure. The classifier was reported to diagnose cytomegalovirus status with high specificity and sensitivity in both the original cohort and the validation cohort. A later genetic analysis reported fewer N-insertions in productive TCRs among donors in an Asian-associated ancestry cluster than the roughly 650-donor mean. CMV serostatus was the only immune exposure information available for the cohort. Because HLA typing was unavailable for some donors at each locus, only the typed subset was used in association tests. In this cohort, only TCR beta chains were sequenced, and detectable features were limited by the absence of alpha or paired-chain data. A later analysis reported that several top co-occurrence clusters appeared linked to parvovirus B19, influenza, CMV and Epstein-Barr virus. Some IMGT-functional V segments, including TRBV6-2 and TRBV6-3, could not be told apart with the 87-base-pair reads, so those segments were excluded. A later analysis found that TCR association rates varied across HLA loci, with DRB1 alleles showing the most associated TCRs and HLA-C alleles the fewest. Most TCR sequences were seen in very few donors, while some public TCRs were found in many individuals. In a later analysis, 16,951 TCR beta sequences were associated with specific HLA alleles at a false discovery rate of 0.05. In a later genetic analysis, a missense DCLRE1C variant was associated with V-gene and J-gene trimming of TCR beta chains, and the association was replicated in an independent cohort. In a later analysis, HLA-associated TCR beta chains showed more clonal expansion and lower generation probabilities than non-associated chains that were equally common. The study gave a list of 150 to 200 TCR beta chains associated with cytomegalovirus. Roughly uniform sequencing depth across donors was assumed in presence/absence analyses, although this assumption may not hold. In an earlier analysis of about 550 of the donors, most TCR beta V segments were observed in productive rearrangements about 87% or about 30% of the time, broadly matching IMGT annotations. About 17 rarely observed V segments, including chromosome 9 orphons, were excluded from the earlier analysis of a few hundred of the donors because counts were too low. When HLA alleles, especially DR and DQ, strongly co-occurred, TCR associations were difficult to assign to individual alleles. According to the authors, the approach could potentially be generalized to other disease states and immunological phenotypes. A further reported finding was that TCR beta sequences accurately predicted the HLA-A and HLA-B alleles for most subjects in the first cohort. In vitro tests confirmed that a few of the cytomegalovirus-associated TCR beta chains recognize cytomegalovirus antigens. The sequencing pipeline was judged likely to have produced a cluster of highly shared sequence variants as a technical artifact.

After removal of 9 bases from V and 8 bases from J, the junction retains 4 bases not matched to a gene. The cysteine opens and the phenylalanine closes a CDR3 of 14 amino acids. Kept here is only the CDR3 DNA, which spans 42 bases and is read in frame from base 1. CDR1 is given as LNHDA and CDR2 as SQIVND, both from the germline V gene (reference sequence). Regarding this clone: What this receptor recognizes is not known. There are no base qualities to consult, and no much larger clone falls within one base.

Receptor amplification or capture employed the immunoSEQ multiplex PCR assay. For the multiplex PCR, a mixture combining 60 forward primers for TCR Vbeta segments and 13 reverse primers for TCR Jbeta segments was used. The CDR3 region of rearranged TCR beta genes was amplified from genomic DNA by a multiplex PCR assay. On the Illumina HiSeq System, the amplified TCR beta libraries were sequenced as 87-base-pair reads. Regarding the original processing steps: In a later analysis, 77 million or so unique TCR beta chains were counted across the roughly 700 repertoires, and some 10 million of these chains were shared by at least two donors. Raw reads were error-corrected and collapsed into unique sequences with a nearest-neighbor algorithm that merged closely related sequences to remove PCR and sequencing errors. Alignment of CDR3 sequences to IMGT reference sequences was used to assign V, D and J gene segments. Each retained sequence needed at least a six-nucleotide match to both a V gene segment and a J gene segment. Rearrangements were called productive when the CDR3 lacked stop codons and stayed in frame with V and J; all others were non-productive. CDR3 was defined by IMGT convention, running from the second conserved V-encoded cysteine to the conserved J-encoded phenylalanine. In an earlier analysis of some 550 of the donors, sequences lacking an unambiguous match to a single V gene segment were excluded. In an earlier analysis of 587 of the donors, V segments were called functional above 56.7% productive rearrangements and were called segregating when the between-donor standard deviation exceeded 5%. A statistical classification framework was built to diagnose cytomegalovirus status from the catalog of TCR beta chain sequences. In a later analysis, V and J genes were assigned by comparing TCR nucleotide sequences against IMGT/GENE-DB human TR gene sequences. Using the TCRdist pipeline, a later analysis assigned CDR3 sequences along with most-parsimonious VDJ recombination scenarios. In a later analysis, every TCR beta chain was defined by the combination of its CDR3 amino acid sequence and its V-gene family, and reads without a unique V-gene family were dropped. As a way to deal with suspected cross-contamination and a sequencing artifact, a later analysis dropped 592 nucleotide sequences that were highly shared and had low generation probability. In a later analysis, a clonal expansion index for each public chain was calculated from normalized within-repertoire ranks of inferred template counts. Generation probabilities in a later analysis came from a VDJ recombination model fitted to out-of-frame rearrangements, and those results were checked against IGoR. In a later analysis, hypergeometric tests were used to score TCR-TCR, TCR-HLA and TCR-CMV co-occurrence, with a repertoire-size bias correction applied to TCR pairs. A later analysis estimated false discovery rates by permuting HLA or CMV assignments 20 times. In a later analysis, co-occurring TCRs were grouped using DBSCAN, with TCRdist sequence similarity added in when clustering inside HLA-allele-positive subsets. Repertoires with fewer than 30,000 or more than 120,000 public chains were left out of co-occurrence clustering, as were about 5 repertoires with anomalous nucleotide sharing. TCRdb's version of the immuneACCESS table is confined to in-frame rearrangements and falls short of the full clone set. An unresolved V gene accounts for under half of the shortfall where checked; the remainder is of unknown origin. V and J calls and clone size come straight from that table; D and trimming were deduced from the DNA. The sample table shows over 150,000 clones, and 80% to 85% are seen once. The top ten hold roughly 1.5% of the sample.

The cohort was made up of around 720 healthy bone marrow donors. At the time of sampling, every cohort member was nominally healthy, though immune exposures that went unrecorded were likely present. The donor was CMV seronegative and was included in the group of under 450 seronegative cohort members. A peripheral blood sample was collected from each donor, and TCR beta sequencing was performed on peripheral blood mononuclear cells. The Qiagen DNeasy Blood Extraction Kit was used to extract genomic DNA from the blood cell samples. The TCR originated in a man in his fifties or sixties in good health and CMV-seronegative. The specimen was PBMCs. The chain links TRBV19 with TRBJ2-2, and TRBD2 matches 15 of the central bases. At the DNA level, the sequence is TGTGCCAGCAGGACTAGCGGGAGGGTTGGGGAGCTGTTTTTT. Protein translation: CASRTSGRVGELFF. Here the CDR3 is joined to the reference TRBV19 and TRBJ2-2 genes, and the full variable domain is: DGGITQSPKYLFRKEGQNVTLSCEQNLNHDAMYWYRQDPGQGLRLIYYSQIVNDFQKGDIAEGYSVSREKKESFPLTVTSAQKNPTAFYLCASRTSGRVGELFFGEGSRLTVL.